The 21 T cell receptor beta chains below were found in one sample sequenced in a study of technical replicates of blood from a handful of donors. Profiled with immunoSEQ multiplex PCR; TCRdb holds only in-frame clones, not every one. Among roughly 60,000 clones, 70% to 90% were seen once, and the ten largest hold 5.1%. Sequenced sample: PBMCs. Every receptor here comes from a human donor in good health. Some clones in this sample may be carry-over from other donors' samples.

J is TRBJ2-1 and V is TRBV11-1; 7 bases line up with TRBD2. The CDR3 is made up of 15 amino acids. Germline trimming cut 5 bases from V and 9 bases from J; bases unmatched to any gene: 13. CDR1 is SGHAT and CDR2 is FQDESV in the germline V gene (reference sequence). DNA of the CDR3: TGTGCCAGCAGCCCAAGACGGACTAGGGCACCTGAGCAGTTCTTC. As protein: CASSPRRTRAPEQFF.

The chain links TRBV27 to TRBJ1-5, with 7 positions matching TRBD1. This CDR3 region has 17 residues. V shed 6 bases and J 0 bases; nucleotides not matched to a gene: 11. CDR1 MNHEY and CDR2 SMNVEV come from the germline V gene (reference sequence). The CDR3 loop is CASSRGDRPYSNQPQHF. In DNA form, the CDR3 reads TGTGCCAGCAGCCGAGGGGACAGACCTTATAGCAATCAGCCCCAGCATTTT.

This rearrangement joins TRBV29-1 to TRBJ2-3, with D maybe TRBD2 (7 bases). From germline, CDR1 is SQVTM and CDR2 ANQGSEA. The CDR3 length is 16 residues. The V end was cut by 3 bases, the J end by 1 base, with 17 bases between. The CDR3, as DNA: TGCAGCGTTGAGGGGGAAATAGGGGGGGGCACAGATACGCAGTATTTT. Amino acid sequence: CSVEGEIGGGTDTQYF.

V is TRBV19 and J is TRBJ1-3, with TRBD1 as a possible D gene (6 bases). Trimming cost V 8 bases and J 2 bases, with 7 bases left between them. The CDR3 length is 12 residues. In germline, CDR1 is LNHDA, CDR2 SQIVND (reference sequence). CDR3 sequence: CASGTPGNTIYF. CDR3 bases: TGTGCCAGTGGGACACCTGGAAACACCATATATTTT.

The rearrangement uses TRBV5-8 and TRBJ2-7; 8 bases align to TRBD1. Germline V gene sequence: CDR1 SGHTS, CDR2 YDEGEE. The CDR3 extends over 13 amino acids. After removal of 3 bases from V and 7 bases from J, the junction contained 6 bases not matched to a gene. CDR3 bases: TGTGCCAGCAGCTCGGACAGGGTCGGGGAGCAGTACTTC. Protein sequence: CASSSDRVGEQYF.

This chain connects TRBV6-1 to TRBJ2-7; 7 nucleotides agree with TRBD2. The CDR3 is made up of 13 amino acids. Germline CDR1 and CDR2: MNHNS and SASEGT. Germline trimming cut 6 bases from V and 0 bases from J; bases unmatched to any gene: 2. CDR3 nucleotides: TGTGCCAGCAGCGGGGGGTTCTCCTACGAGCAGTACTTC. This encodes CASSGGFSYEQYF.

This chain connects TRBV2 to TRBJ2-7; D is perhaps TRBD2 (5 bases). Trimming pared 6 bases from V and 3 bases from J, leaving 9 bases between. This CDR3 is 12 amino acids long. The germline CDR1 and CDR2 sequences are SNHLY and FYNNEI. The CDR3: CASSPEGYEQYF. In nucleotides, the CDR3 is TGTGCCAGCAGCCCCGAGGGCTACGAGCAGTACTTC.

The J gene is TRBJ2-6, the V gene TRBV7-9; D is ambiguous. Trimming pared 8 bases from V and 0 bases from J, leaving 8 bases between. The germline gives CDR1 SEHNR, CDR2 FQNEAQ (reference sequence). There are 14 residues in the CDR3. CDR3 sequence reads: CASGDNSGANVLTF. The CDR3 DNA reads TGTGCCAGCGGTGACAACTCTGGGGCCAACGTCCTGACTTTC.

J is TRBJ1-6 and V is TRBV7-9; D gene ambiguous. The germline gives CDR1 SEHNR, CDR2 FQNEAQ (reference sequence). This CDR3 has 14 residues. Deletions cut 1 base from V and 7 bases from J, with 8 bases between. Here the CDR3 reads CASSLDRRNSPLHF. CDR3 DNA sequence: TGTGCCAGCAGCTTAGATAGGAGGAATTCACCCCTCCACTTT.

This chain joins TRBV18 and TRBJ2-7; D gene unclear. The ends were cut back, 6 bases at V and 0 bases at J, with 12 bases in the middle. The CDR3 runs to 14 residues. In germline, CDR1 is KGHSH, CDR2 LQKENI. CDR3 region: CASSPRGTSYEQYF. CDR3 nucleotides: TGTGCCAGCTCGCCCCGAGGCACCTCCTACGAGCAGTACTTC.

This clone was found a few times. This chain uses TRBV9 with TRBJ2-2; 9 nucleotides agree with TRBD2. This CDR3 has 16 residues. From germline, CDR1 is SGDLS and CDR2 YYNGEE. V lost 4 bases and J lost 1; bases outside the gene matches: 5. The CDR3 DNA reads as TGTGCCAGCAGCCCTCGACTAGCGGTGAACACCGGGGAGCTGTTTTTT. Translation: CASSPRLAVNTGELFF.

The chain recombines TRBV5-1 with TRBJ2-2; TRBD2 matches 8 bases. V shed 2 bases, J shed 4 bases, and the junction held 13 bases outside the gene matches. The CDR3 length is 18 residues. In germline, CDR1 is SGHRS, CDR2 YFSETQ. The CDR3 protein is CASSFLAGGRSSTGELFF. Here the CDR3 DNA reads TGCGCCAGCAGCTTTCTCGCGGGGGGACGTTCTAGCACCGGGGAGCTGTTTTTT.

The CDR3 loop is CASSENLEGMNYGYTF. DNA of the CDR3: TGTGCCAGCAGTGAAAATCTGGAGGGGATGAACTATGGCTACACCTTC. The chain has TRBV2 and TRBJ1-2; D might be TRBD1 (5 bases). The V and J ends lost 2 bases and 2 bases respectively, with 15 bases between them. Germline-derived CDR1 and CDR2 are SNHLY and FYNNEI. This CDR3 is built from 16 residues.

The chain is built from TRBV7-9 and TRBJ2-3, with 7 nucleotides matching TRBD2. With 3 bases clipped from V and 2 bases from J, the junction kept 5 bases outside the gene matches. Germline V lookup: CDR1 SEHNR, CDR2 FQNEAQ (reference sequence). The CDR3 is made up of 15 amino acids. DNA of the CDR3: TGTGCCAGCAGCTTCGTCGGGGGGACCACAGATACGCAGTATTTT. It yields the protein CASSFVGGTTDTQYF.

J is TRBJ1-2 and V is TRBV27; possible D gene TRBD1, 6 bases. The CDR3 runs 13 residues. V was clipped by 8 bases and J by 7 bases, with 17 bases between them. The germline CDR1 and CDR2 sequences are MNHEY and SMNVEV (reference sequence). The CDR3 sequence: CASGRGSGGGYTF. The CDR3 nucleotides read TGTGCCAGCGGTAGGGGGAGCGGCGGTGGCTACACCTTC.

This rearrangement joins TRBV5-6 to TRBJ1-5, with D unresolved. The CDR3 covers 15 residues. Germline loops: CDR1 SGHDT, CDR2 YYEEEE. Trimming pared 4 bases from V and 2 bases from J, leaving 13 bases between. The CDR3 region has the DNA TGTGCCAGCAGCCACCGGGAAGGAGGCAATCAGCCCCAGCATTTT. Amino acids: CASSHREGGNQPQHF.

This chain uses TRBV18 with TRBJ2-3; possible D gene TRBD2, 7 bases. This CDR3 is 16 amino acids long. Trimming took 1 base from V and 0 from J, leaving 11 bases between them. From germline, CDR1 is KGHSH and CDR2 LQKENI. The CDR3 spells CASSPRRGQSTDTQYF. The CDR3 DNA is TGTGCCAGCTCACCACGGCGGGGGCAGAGCACAGATACGCAGTATTTT. Complete variable domain (other parts from reference TRBV18 and TRBJ2-3): NAGVMQNPRHLVRRRGQEARLRCSPMKGHSHVYWYRQLPEEGLKFMVYLQKENIIDESGMPKERFSAEFPKEGPSILRIQQVVRGDSAAYFCASSPRRGQSTDTQYFGPGTRLTVL.

The sample holds one count of this clone. The chain combines TRBV9 with TRBJ1-4; D not resolved. CDR3 length: 15 residues. V lost 0 bases, J lost 5 bases, and 11 bases lay in between. Per the germline V gene, CDR1 is SGDLS and CDR2 is YYNGEE. As DNA, the CDR3 is TGTGCCAGCAGCGTAGGTTGGTCGGGAAATGAAAAACTGTTTTTT. It codes for CASSVGWSGNEKLFF.

V usage is TRBV9 and J usage is TRBJ2-7, with TRBD1 matching 7 bases. The germline V gene encodes CDR1 SGDLS and CDR2 YYNGEE. V gave up 4 bases and J gave up 0 bases; unmatched junction bases: 7. CDR3 length equals 15 residues. DNA for the CDR3: TGTGCCAGCAGCCCAGGGGGAACCGGCTCCTACGAGCAGTACTTC. The encoded protein is CASSPGGTGSYEQYF.

The V call is TRBV18, the J call TRBJ2-6; 7 bases fit TRBD2. Germline assignment: CDR1 KGHSH and CDR2 LQKENI. This CDR3 is built from 17 residues. Trimming removed 0 bases from V and 2 bases from J; junction bases left unmatched: 4. The CDR3 region is CASSPPTGGAGANVLTF. The CDR3 bases are TGTGCCAGCTCACCACCTACTGGGGGGGCTGGGGCCAACGTCCTGACTTTC. The complete variable domain, with remaining parts taken from reference TRBV18 and TRBJ2-6, reads NAGVMQNPRHLVRRRGQEARLRCSPMKGHSHVYWYRQLPEEGLKFMVYLQKENIIDESGMPKERFSAEFPKEGPSILRIQQVVRGDSAAYFCASSPPTGGAGANVLTFGAGSRLTVL.

The genes are TRBV28 and TRBJ1-2; D not certain. The length of the CDR3 is 12 residues. Trimming pared 2 bases from V and 9 bases from J, leaving 10 bases between. CDR1 and CDR2 from the germline V gene are MDHEN and SYDVKM. CDR3 loop: CASSLRDSSYTF. The CDR3 DNA is TGTGCCAGCAGTTTACGGGATTCTAGCTACACCTTC.